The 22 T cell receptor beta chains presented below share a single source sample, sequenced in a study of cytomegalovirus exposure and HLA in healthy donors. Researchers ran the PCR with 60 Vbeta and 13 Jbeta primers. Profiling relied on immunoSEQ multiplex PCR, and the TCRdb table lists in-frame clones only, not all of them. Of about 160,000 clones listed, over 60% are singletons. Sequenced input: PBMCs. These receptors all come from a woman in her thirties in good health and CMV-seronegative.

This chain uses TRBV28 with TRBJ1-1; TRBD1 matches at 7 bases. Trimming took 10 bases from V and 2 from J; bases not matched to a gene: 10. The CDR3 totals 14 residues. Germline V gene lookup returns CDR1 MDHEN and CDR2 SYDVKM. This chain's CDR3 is CATWGTVVNTEAFF. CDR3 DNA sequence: TGTGCCACCTGGGGGACAGTAGTAAACACTGAAGCTTTCTTT.

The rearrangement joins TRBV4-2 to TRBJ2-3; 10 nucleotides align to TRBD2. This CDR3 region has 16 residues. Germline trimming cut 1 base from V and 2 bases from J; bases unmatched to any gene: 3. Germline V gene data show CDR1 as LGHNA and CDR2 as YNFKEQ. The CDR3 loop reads CASSQGTSGHTDTQYF. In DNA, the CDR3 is TGTGCCAGCAGCCAAGGGACTAGCGGACACACAGATACGCAGTATTTT.

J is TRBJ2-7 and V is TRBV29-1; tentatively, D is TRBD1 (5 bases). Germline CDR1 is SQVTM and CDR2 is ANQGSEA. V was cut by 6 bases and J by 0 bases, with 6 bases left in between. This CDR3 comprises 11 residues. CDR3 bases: TGCAGCGTGACAGTCTCCTACGAGCAGTACTTC. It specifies CSVTVSYEQYF.

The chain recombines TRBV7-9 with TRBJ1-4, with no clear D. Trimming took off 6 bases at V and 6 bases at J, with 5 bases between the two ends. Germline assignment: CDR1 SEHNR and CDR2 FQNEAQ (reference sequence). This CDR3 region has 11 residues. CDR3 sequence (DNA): TGTGCCAGCAGGGAGGATGAAAAACTGTTTTTT. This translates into CASREDEKLFF.

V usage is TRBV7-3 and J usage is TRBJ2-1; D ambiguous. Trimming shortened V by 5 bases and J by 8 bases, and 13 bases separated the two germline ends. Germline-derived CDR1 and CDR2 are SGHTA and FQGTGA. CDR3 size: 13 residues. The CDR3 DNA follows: TGTGCCAGCAGCGAACCTGGAGCTTATGAGCAGTTCTTC. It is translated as CASSEPGAYEQFF.

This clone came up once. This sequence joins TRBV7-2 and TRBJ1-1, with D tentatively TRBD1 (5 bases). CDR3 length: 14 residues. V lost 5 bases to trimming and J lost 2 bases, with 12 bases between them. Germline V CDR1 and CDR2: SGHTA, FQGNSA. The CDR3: CASSLFTGNTEAFF. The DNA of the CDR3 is TGTGCCAGCAGCCTGTTTACAGGTAACACTGAAGCTTTCTTT.

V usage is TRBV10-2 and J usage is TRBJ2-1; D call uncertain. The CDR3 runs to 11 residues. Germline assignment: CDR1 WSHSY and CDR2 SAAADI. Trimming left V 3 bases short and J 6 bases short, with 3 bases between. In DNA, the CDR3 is TGCGCCAGCAGTGACAGCAATGAGCAGTTCTTC. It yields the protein CASSDSNEQFF.

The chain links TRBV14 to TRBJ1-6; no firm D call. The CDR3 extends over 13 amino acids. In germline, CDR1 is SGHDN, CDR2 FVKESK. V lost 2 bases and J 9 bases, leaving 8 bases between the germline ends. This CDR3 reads CASSQTGGSPLHF. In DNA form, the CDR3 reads TGTGCCAGCAGCCAAACGGGAGGTTCACCCCTCCACTTT.

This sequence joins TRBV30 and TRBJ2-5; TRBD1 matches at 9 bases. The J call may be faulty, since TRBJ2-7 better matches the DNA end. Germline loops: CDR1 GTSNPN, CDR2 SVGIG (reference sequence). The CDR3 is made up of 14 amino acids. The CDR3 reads CAWSDEGQGYEQYF. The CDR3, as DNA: TGTGCCTGGAGTGATGAGGGACAGGGTTACGAGCAGTACTTC.

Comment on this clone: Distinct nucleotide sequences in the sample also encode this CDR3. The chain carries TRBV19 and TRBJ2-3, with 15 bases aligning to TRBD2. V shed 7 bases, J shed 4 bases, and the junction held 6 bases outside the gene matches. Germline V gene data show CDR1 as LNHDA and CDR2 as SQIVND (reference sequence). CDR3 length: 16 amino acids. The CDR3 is CASTQGLAGGADTQYF. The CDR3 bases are TGTGCCAGTACCCAGGGACTAGCGGGAGGTGCAGATACGCAGTATTTT.

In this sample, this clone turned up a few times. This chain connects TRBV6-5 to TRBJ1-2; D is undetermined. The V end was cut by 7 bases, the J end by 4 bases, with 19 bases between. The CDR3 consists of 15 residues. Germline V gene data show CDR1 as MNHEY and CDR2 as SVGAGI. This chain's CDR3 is CASKHLSGGAYGYTF. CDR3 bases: TGTGCCAGCAAACACCTCTCGGGAGGCGCCTATGGCTACACCTTC.

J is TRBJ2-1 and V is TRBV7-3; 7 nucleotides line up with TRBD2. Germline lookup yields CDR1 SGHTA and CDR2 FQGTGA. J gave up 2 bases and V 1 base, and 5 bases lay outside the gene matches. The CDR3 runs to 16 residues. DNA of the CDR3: TGTGCCAGCAGCTTAAGAGCGGGGAGGGCCTACAATGAGCAGTTCTTC. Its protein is CASSLRAGRAYNEQFF.

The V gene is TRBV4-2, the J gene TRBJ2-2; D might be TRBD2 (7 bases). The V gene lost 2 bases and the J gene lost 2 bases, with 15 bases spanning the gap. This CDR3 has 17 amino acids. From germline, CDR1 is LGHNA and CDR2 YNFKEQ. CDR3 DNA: TGTGCCAGCAGCCAAAAGGGGGGGAAATCAAACACCGGGGAGCTGTTTTTT. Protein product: CASSQKGGKSNTGELFF.

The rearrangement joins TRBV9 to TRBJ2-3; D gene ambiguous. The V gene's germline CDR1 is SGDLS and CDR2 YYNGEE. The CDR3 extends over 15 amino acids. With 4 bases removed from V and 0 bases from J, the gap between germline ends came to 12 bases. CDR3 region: CASSSQVTSTDTQYF. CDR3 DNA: TGTGCCAGCAGCAGCCAAGTAACTAGCACAGATACGCAGTATTTT.

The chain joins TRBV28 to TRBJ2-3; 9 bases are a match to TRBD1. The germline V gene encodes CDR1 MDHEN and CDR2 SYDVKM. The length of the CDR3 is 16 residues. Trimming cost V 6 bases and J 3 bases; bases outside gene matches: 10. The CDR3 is CASRLVGQGRTDTQYF. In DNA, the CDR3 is TGTGCCAGCAGACTCGTGGGACAGGGTAGGACAGATACGCAGTATTTT.

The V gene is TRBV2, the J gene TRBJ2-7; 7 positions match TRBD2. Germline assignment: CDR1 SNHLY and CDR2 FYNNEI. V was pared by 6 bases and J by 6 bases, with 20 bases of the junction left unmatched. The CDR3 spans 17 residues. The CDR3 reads CASSPDGGAGILGEQYF. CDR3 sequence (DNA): TGTGCCAGCAGCCCCGATGGAGGAGCGGGAATACTCGGCGAGCAGTACTTC.

The CDR3 region has the DNA TGTGCCAGTAGACCAGGACAGATCTTCAATGAGCAGTTCTTC. The encoded protein is CASRPGQIFNEQFF. The rearrangement links TRBV19 to TRBJ2-1; tentative D call: TRBD1 (6 bases). Looked up from germline, CDR1 is LNHDA and CDR2 is SQIVND (reference sequence). The CDR3 runs 14 residues. The V end lost 6 bases, the J end lost 6 bases, and 15 bases lay between the germline ends.

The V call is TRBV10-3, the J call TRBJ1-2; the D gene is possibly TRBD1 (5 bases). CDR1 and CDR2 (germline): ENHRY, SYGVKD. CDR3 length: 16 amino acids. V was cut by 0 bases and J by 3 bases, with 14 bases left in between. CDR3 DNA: TGTGCCATCAGTGAGTCGGAGGGGTCGGACTACTATGGCTACACCTTC. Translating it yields CAISESEGSDYYGYTF.

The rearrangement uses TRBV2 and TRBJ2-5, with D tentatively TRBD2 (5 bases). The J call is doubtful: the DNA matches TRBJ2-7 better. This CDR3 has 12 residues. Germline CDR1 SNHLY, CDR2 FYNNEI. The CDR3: CAGSGVRHEQYF. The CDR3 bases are TGTGCCGGTTCCGGGGTGAGACACGAGCAGTACTTC.

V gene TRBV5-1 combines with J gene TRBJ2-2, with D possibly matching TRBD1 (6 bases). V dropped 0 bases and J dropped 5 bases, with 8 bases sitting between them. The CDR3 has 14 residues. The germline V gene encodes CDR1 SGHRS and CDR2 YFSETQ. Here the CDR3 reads CASSLARGTGELFF. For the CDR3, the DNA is TGCGCCAGCAGCTTGGCAAGGGGGACCGGGGAGCTGTTTTTT.

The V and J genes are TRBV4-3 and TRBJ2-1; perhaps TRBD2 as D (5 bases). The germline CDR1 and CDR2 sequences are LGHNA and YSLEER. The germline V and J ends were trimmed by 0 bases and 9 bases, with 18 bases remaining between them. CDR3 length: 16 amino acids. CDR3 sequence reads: CASSQDLEAPMREQFF. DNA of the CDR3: TGCGCCAGCAGCCAAGATCTGGAGGCTCCAATGCGTGAGCAGTTCTTC.

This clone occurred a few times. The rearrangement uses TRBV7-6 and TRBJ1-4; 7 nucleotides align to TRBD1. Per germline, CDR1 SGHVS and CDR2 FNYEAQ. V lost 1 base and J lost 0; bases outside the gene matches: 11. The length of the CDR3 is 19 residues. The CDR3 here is CASSLGGQGGTATNEKLFF. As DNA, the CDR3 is TGTGCCAGCAGCTTAGGGGGTCAGGGGGGAACTGCAACTAATGAAAAACTGTTTTTT.